The 14 T cell receptor beta chains listed next were all sequenced from one sample in a study of Ad26.COV2.S vaccination and SARS-CoV-2 variants. As for treatment: roughly 18 received Ad26.COV2.S at low or high dose, single or two shots; 5 received placebo; per-sample allocation not given. Samples came from day 63 after the first vaccine or placebo injection. Using immunoSEQ multiplex PCR, the repertoire was profiled, and TCRdb retains in-frame clones only, with some absent. The sample contains around 380,000 clones, about nine tenths of which appear only once. The sequenced sample was peripheral blood, obtained in a trial of Ad26.COV2.S vaccine versus placebo. These receptor sequences come from a person aged 18-65 years who received the Ad26.COV2.S COVID-19 vaccine or a placebo.

In this sample, this clone turned up a few times. CDR3 region: CASTQEGTGVRYEQYF. The CDR3 DNA sequence: TGCGCCAGCACCCAGGAGGGGACAGGGGTCCGGTACGAGCAGTACTTC. The rearrangement uses TRBV5-1 and TRBJ2-7; 10 bases map to TRBD1. The CDR3 totals 16 residues. V was pared by 6 bases and J by 4 bases, with 13 bases of the junction left unmatched. CDR1 and CDR2 (germline): SGHRS, YFSETQ.

The V and J genes are TRBV5-6 and TRBJ2-1; 10 bases match TRBD2. Germline loops: CDR1 SGHDT, CDR2 YYEEEE. With 4 bases clipped from V and 8 bases from J, the junction kept 9 bases outside the gene matches. The CDR3 spans 15 residues. The CDR3 reads CASSPRSGGAHEQFF. Here the CDR3 DNA reads TGTGCCAGCAGCCCGAGAAGCGGGGGGGCACATGAGCAGTTCTTC.

The chain recombines TRBV10-3 with TRBJ2-3, with TRBD2 matching over 9 bases. Germline CDR1 reads ENHRY; CDR2 reads SYGVKD. V was clipped by 6 bases and J by 4 bases; unmatched bases: 5. The CDR3 length is 14 residues. The CDR3 sequence is CAISQRGVADTQYF. Here the CDR3 DNA reads TGTGCCATCAGCCAGCGGGGGGTAGCAGATACGCAGTATTTT.

The chain recombines TRBV19 with TRBJ1-2, with D hard to call. This CDR3 has 14 residues. Germline V lookup: CDR1 LNHDA, CDR2 SQIVND (reference sequence). Trimming took off 0 bases at V and 1 base at J, with 6 bases between the two ends. In DNA, the CDR3 is TGTGCCAGTAGTATAGAATTTGGTAACTATGGCTACACCTTC. The encoded protein is CASSIEFGNYGYTF.

This rearrangement joins TRBV6-2 or TRBV6-3 to TRBJ1-6; D is unresolved. CDR1 is MNHEY and CDR2 is SVGEGT in the germline V gene. The CDR3 length is 11 residues. With 2 bases removed from V and 16 bases from J, the gap between germline ends came to 9 bases. In DNA, the CDR3 is TGTGCCAGCAGTTACGGGCTATCTCTCCACTTT. Encoded protein: CASSYGLSLHF.

V gene TRBV9 combines with J gene TRBJ1-2; 9 positions match TRBD1. J was trimmed by 4 bases and V by 8 bases; bases with no gene match: 12. The CDR3 loop spans 15 amino acids. From germline, CDR1 is SGDLS and CDR2 YYNGEE. CDR3 in amino acids: CASSNGDRESYGYTF. CDR3 coding DNA: TGTGCCAGTTCAAATGGGGACAGGGAGAGCTATGGCTACACCTTC.

This clone showed up just once. The chain employs TRBV7-8 and TRBJ2-3, with 12 bases aligning to TRBD2. Trimming cost V 5 bases and J 6 bases; bases outside gene matches: 6. This CDR3 comprises 15 residues. Germline CDR1 is SGHVS and CDR2 is FQNEAQ. The CDR3 region is CASSLLAGGIDTQYF. The CDR3 bases are TGTGCCAGCAGCCTACTAGCGGGGGGTATTGATACGCAGTATTTT.

The V and J genes are TRBV9 and TRBJ1-1; tentative D call: TRBD1 (5 bases). Trimming shortened V by 8 bases and J by 1 base, and 15 bases separated the two germline ends. This CDR3 has 14 residues. Germline lookup yields CDR1 SGDLS and CDR2 YYNGEE. The CDR3 loop reads CASKPGSGNTEAFF. CDR3 DNA: TGTGCCAGTAAACCAGGGTCCGGGAACACTGAAGCTTTCTTT.

CDR3 bases: TGCGCCAGCAGCTTAAGGACTAGCGGGGTTGGTGAGCAGTTCTTC. It translates to CASSLRTSGVGEQFF. The chain uses TRBV5-1 and TRBJ2-1; 12 bases map to TRBD2. The CDR3 has 15 amino acids. CDR1 is SGHRS and CDR2 is YFSETQ in the germline V gene. V lost 2 bases and J lost 9; bases outside the gene matches: 6.

V is TRBV6-2 or TRBV6-3 and J is TRBJ2-5; 13 bases match TRBD2. The germline gives CDR1 MNHEY, CDR2 SVGEGT. The CDR3 extends over 16 amino acids. With V trimmed by 0 bases and J by 5 bases, 3 bases remained unmatched. The CDR3 is CASSYSLAGGPETQYF. CDR3 DNA sequence: TGTGCCAGCAGTTACTCACTAGCGGGGGGGCCGGAGACCCAGTACTTC.

This chain links TRBV11-2 with TRBJ1-1; a weak D match, TRBD1 (6 bases). Trimming removed 2 bases from V and 8 bases from J, with 12 bases in between. The CDR3 spans 13 residues. From germline, CDR1 is SGHAT and CDR2 FQNNGV. This CDR3 is CASSLWDMSEAFF. The CDR3 DNA sequence: TGTGCCAGCAGCTTATGGGACATGTCGGAAGCTTTCTTT.

The chain carries TRBV19 and TRBJ1-2, with D possibly TRBD1 on 5 matching bases. Germline CDR1 is LNHDA and CDR2 is SQIVND (reference sequence). The V end was cut by 2 bases, the J end by 7 bases, with 11 bases between. The CDR3 consists of 13 residues. The CDR3 nucleotides read TGTGCCAGTAGTATATCGTCAGGGTCTGGCTACACCTTC. Translated: CASSISSGSGYTF.

Here the CDR3 reads CASSRLQGTYGYTF. The CDR3 DNA reads TGTGCCAGCAGCCGTCTGCAGGGGACCTATGGCTACACCTTC. V usage is TRBV14 and J usage is TRBJ1-2, with a weak D call TRBD1 (6 bases). The CDR3 consists of 14 residues. Trimming took 4 bases from V and 4 from J, leaving 13 bases between them. Germline V lookup: CDR1 SGHDN, CDR2 FVKESK. The full variable domain, its missing parts supplied by reference TRBV14 and TRBJ1-2, is EAGVTQFPSHSVIEKGQTVTLRCDPISGHDNLYWYRRVMGKEIKFLLHFVKESKQDESGMPNNRFLAERTGGTYSTLKVQPAELEDSGVYFCASSRLQGTYGYTFGSGTRLTVV.

The chain uses TRBV10-3 and TRBJ1-1, with D tentatively TRBD1 (5 bases). V lost 3 bases, J lost 4 bases, and 12 bases lay in between. The CDR3 has 14 amino acids. In germline, CDR1 is ENHRY, CDR2 SYGVKD. CDR3 coding DNA: TGTGCCATCAGTGACGGTCAGGGAAGCACTGAAGCTTTCTTT. Its translation: CAISDGQGSTEAFF.